Below are 3 T cell receptor beta chains sequenced from a single sample in a study of CD8 T cells in Susac syndrome. RNA in amounts of about 0.45 to 1 ug was reverse transcribed with random hexamers. MiXCR, applied by TCRdb to the immunoSEQ multiplex PCR reads, yields one record per CDR3 protein. This table holds 250,000 to 350,000 distinct CDR3 sequences, roughly 94% found once. The sequenced material came from CD4+ T cells from PBMCs. These receptor sequences come from a human donor with multiple sclerosis.

This clonotype was detected once. This chain links TRBV19 with TRBJ1-1; TRBD1 matches at 10 bases. The germline gives CDR1 LNHDA, CDR2 SQIVND (reference sequence). Losses at the gene ends were 7 bases for V and 7 bases for J; bases not matched to a gene: 6. This CDR3 has 13 amino acids. The CDR3, as DNA: TGTGCCAGTACTCGGGACAGGGGAATTGAAGCTTTCTTT. As protein: CASTRDRGIEAFF.

The chain links TRBV5-1 to TRBJ1-1, with D perhaps matching TRBD1 (5 bases). Germline V gene data show CDR1 as SGHRS and CDR2 as YFSETQ. This CDR3 comprises 17 residues. V was trimmed by 4 bases and J by 1 base, leaving 20 bases between them. CDR3 sequence reads: CASSLARGPKRNTEAFF. The CDR3 DNA is TGCGCCAGCAGCCTAGCTAGGGGACCGAAAAGGAACACTGAAGCTTTCTTT. The entire variable domain, with the rest obtained from reference TRBV5-1 and TRBJ1-1, is as follows: KAGVTQTPRYLIKTRGQQVTLSCSPISGHRSVSWYQQTPGQGLQFLFEYFSETQRNKGNFPGRFSGRQFSNSRSEMNVSTLELGDSALYLCASSLARGPKRNTEAFFGQGTRLTVV.

The rearrangement joins TRBV7-2 to TRBJ2-1; 9 bases agree with TRBD2. V was clipped by 1 base and J by 7 bases; unmatched bases: 2. Germline-derived CDR1 and CDR2 are SGHTA and FQGNSA. The CDR3 runs to 14 residues. The CDR3 DNA follows: TGTGCCAGCAGCTTAGGACTAGCGGAGAATGAGCAGTTCTTC. This gives the protein CASSLGLAENEQFF.